The 11 T cell receptor beta chains below were found in one sample sequenced in a study of technical replicates of blood from several donors. Assay: immunoSEQ multiplex PCR; the TCRdb copy retains only in-frame clones and omits some. The sample consists of 65,000 to 85,000 clones, 85% to 95% of them appearing once. Sequences were obtained from T cells isolated from PBMCs. These receptors were collected from a human donor in good health.

The chain is built from TRBV2 and TRBJ1-3; TRBD1 is a possible D gene (5 bases). Germline CDR1 and CDR2: SNHLY and FYNNEI. The CDR3 is 13 amino acids. Between the trimmed V and J ends, which lost 11 bases and 3 bases, there was a span of 14 bases. The CDR3, as DNA: TGTGCCCACGTAGGGGAAAGTGGAAACACCATATATTTT. Translating gives CAHVGESGNTIYF.

The chain carries TRBV5-4 and TRBJ2-3; a possible D gene is TRBD1 (6 bases). Trimming left V 4 bases short and J 1 base short, with 16 bases between. CDR3 length: 16 residues. Germline CDR1 is SGHNT and CDR2 is YYREEE (reference sequence). The CDR3 spells CASSLQGRWGTDTQYF. CDR3 nucleotides: TGTGCCAGCAGCCTACAGGGCCGATGGGGCACAGATACGCAGTATTTT.

The V and J genes are TRBV7-6 and TRBJ2-2; D unclear. V was shortened by 3 bases and J by 7 bases, with 3 bases between the two germline ends. The CDR3 totals 11 residues. CDR1 is SGHVS, CDR2 FNYEAQ, per germline. The CDR3 DNA reads as TGTGCCAGCAGCTTGAGCGGGGAGCTGTTTTTT. Protein sequence: CASSLSGELFF. Full variable domain (remainder filled in from reference TRBV7-6 and TRBJ2-2): GAGVSQSPRYKVTKRGQDVALRCDPISGHVSLYWYRQALGQGPEFLTYFNYEAQQDKSGLPNDRFSAERPEGSISTLTIQRTEQRDSAMYRCASSLSGELFFGEGSRLTVL.

The rearrangement joins TRBV19 to TRBJ1-4, with a tentative D call TRBD1 (5 bases). The V gene's germline CDR1 is LNHDA and CDR2 SQIVND (reference sequence). Trimming left V 3 bases short and J 5 bases short, with 10 bases between. The CDR3 sequence is 14 residues long. In nucleotides, the CDR3 is TGTGCCAGTAGTATGTGGGGGGAAAATGAAAAACTGTTTTTT. It codes for CASSMWGENEKLFF.

The chain is built from TRBV29-1 and TRBJ2-3; 7 bases line up with TRBD2. Per germline, CDR1 SQVTM and CDR2 ANQGSEA. V gave up 2 bases and J gave up 6 bases; unmatched junction bases: 8. This CDR3 spans 14 amino acids. DNA for the CDR3: TGCAGCGTTGAAAGTGATAGGGAGGGGGATACGCAGTATTTT. Its translation is CSVESDREGDTQYF.

Many counts were recorded for this clone. This chain joins TRBV19 and TRBJ1-3; 7 positions match TRBD1. Trimming removed 0 bases from V and 4 bases from J; junction bases left unmatched: 6. Germline V CDR1 and CDR2: LNHDA, SQIVND (reference sequence). CDR3 length: 16 residues. The CDR3 bases are TGTGCCAGTAGTATAGACTTGACAGGGCCCGGAAACACCATATATTTT. Its protein product is CASSIDLTGPGNTIYF.

In DNA, the CDR3 is TGTGCCAGCTCTAGCTTCTCGTACAATGAGCAGTTCTTC. It encodes CASSSFSYNEQFF. The chain employs TRBV6-5 and TRBJ2-1, with a tentative D call TRBD2 (5 bases). Between the trimmed V and J ends, which lost 8 bases and 4 bases, there was a span of 12 bases. This CDR3 spans 13 amino acids. Germline values: CDR1 MNHEY, CDR2 SVGAGI.

This clone was detected only once. The V call is TRBV4-2, the J call TRBJ2-3, with TRBD2 identical over 8 bases. The CDR3 totals 16 residues. The junction had 6 bases not matched to a gene; V was cut back by 0 bases and J by 4 bases. The V gene's germline CDR1 is LGHNA and CDR2 YNFKEQ. CDR3 protein: CASSQDPAGASDTQYF. CDR3 coding DNA: TGTGCCAGCAGCCAAGATCCAGCGGGAGCGTCAGATACGCAGTATTTT.

The V call is TRBV4-3, the J call TRBJ1-4; D possibly corresponds to TRBD1 (6 bases). The germline V gene encodes CDR1 LGHNA and CDR2 YSLEER. V lost 2 bases to trimming and J lost 8 bases, with 15 bases between them. This CDR3 is 15 amino acids long. The CDR3 protein is CASSQSLQGEEKLFF. CDR3 coding DNA: TGCGCCAGCAGCCAATCGCTACAGGGAGAAGAAAAACTGTTTTTT.

The gene calls are TRBV7-2 and TRBJ1-1; D may be TRBD1 (6 bases). V was trimmed by 4 bases and J by 3 bases, leaving 12 bases between them. Germline V CDR1 and CDR2: SGHTA, FQGNSA. CDR3 length: 14 amino acids. This chain's CDR3 is CASSSGVVYTEAFF. Written as DNA, the CDR3 is TGTGCCAGCAGCTCAGGGGTGGTGTACACTGAAGCTTTCTTT. The whole variable domain, filled in from reference TRBV7-2 and TRBJ1-1, reads GAGVSQSPSNKVTEKGKDVELRCDPISGHTALYWYRQSLGQGLEFLIYFQGNSAPDKSGLPSDRFSAERTGGSVSTLTIQRTQQEDSAVYLCASSSGVVYTEAFFGQGTRLTVV.

This chain links TRBV9 with TRBJ1-3, with 10 bases matching TRBD1. The CDR3 runs to 15 residues. The germline gives CDR1 SGDLS, CDR2 YYNGEE. V shed 4 bases, J shed 4 bases, and the junction held 5 bases outside the gene matches. This chain's CDR3 is CASSSGTGAGNTIYF. DNA for the CDR3: TGTGCCAGCAGCTCAGGGACAGGGGCCGGAAACACCATATATTTT.